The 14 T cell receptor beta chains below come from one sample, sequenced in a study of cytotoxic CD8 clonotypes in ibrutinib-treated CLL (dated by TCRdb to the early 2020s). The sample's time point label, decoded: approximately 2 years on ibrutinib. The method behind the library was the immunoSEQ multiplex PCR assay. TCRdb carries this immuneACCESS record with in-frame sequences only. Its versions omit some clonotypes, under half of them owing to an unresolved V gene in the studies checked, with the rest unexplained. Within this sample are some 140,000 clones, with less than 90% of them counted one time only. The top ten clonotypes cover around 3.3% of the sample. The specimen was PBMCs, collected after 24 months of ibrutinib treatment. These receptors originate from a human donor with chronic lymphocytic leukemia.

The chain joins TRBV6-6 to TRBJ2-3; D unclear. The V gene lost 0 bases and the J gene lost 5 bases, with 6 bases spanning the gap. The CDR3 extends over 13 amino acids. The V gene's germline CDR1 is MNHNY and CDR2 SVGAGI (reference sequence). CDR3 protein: CASSYSLGDTQYF. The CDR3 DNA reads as TGTGCCAGCAGTTACTCGTTAGGAGATACGCAGTATTTT.

The CDR3 DNA is TGTGCCTGGAGTTTTGTGGCCGGCGAGCAGTACTTC. Translation gives CAWSFVAGEQYF. This chain connects TRBV30 to TRBJ2-7; D not resolved. Germline V gives CDR1 GTSNPN, CDR2 SVGIG (reference sequence). V gave up 2 bases and J gave up 6 bases, with 11 bases separating them. This CDR3 is 12 amino acids long.

The CDR3, as DNA: TGTGCCAGCAGCTTACGTGAAAAACTGTTTTTT. The encoded protein is CASSLREKLFF. The J gene is TRBJ1-4, the V gene TRBV11-2; D remains unclear. CDR1 SGHAT and CDR2 FQNNGV come from the germline V gene. Trimming left V 2 bases short and J 7 bases short, with 2 bases between. This CDR3 has 11 amino acids.

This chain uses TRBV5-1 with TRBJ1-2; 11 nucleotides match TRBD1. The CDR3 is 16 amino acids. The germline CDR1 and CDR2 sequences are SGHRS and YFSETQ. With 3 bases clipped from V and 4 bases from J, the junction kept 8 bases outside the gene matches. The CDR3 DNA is TGCGCCAGCAGCTCCGGACAGGGGGCAATCCCCTATGGCTACACCTTC. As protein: CASSSGQGAIPYGYTF.

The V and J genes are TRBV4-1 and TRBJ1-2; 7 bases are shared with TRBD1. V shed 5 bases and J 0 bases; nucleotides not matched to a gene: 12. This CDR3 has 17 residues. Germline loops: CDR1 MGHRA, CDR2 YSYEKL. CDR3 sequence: CASSTMDRTDPNYGYTF. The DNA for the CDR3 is TGCGCCAGCAGCACAATGGACAGGACGGACCCTAACTATGGCTACACCTTC.

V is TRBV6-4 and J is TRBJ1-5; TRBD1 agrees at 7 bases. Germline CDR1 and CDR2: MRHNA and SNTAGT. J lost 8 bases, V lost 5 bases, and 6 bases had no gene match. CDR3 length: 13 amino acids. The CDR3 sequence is CASSPDRSKPQHF. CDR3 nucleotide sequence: TGTGCCAGCAGTCCGGACAGGTCTAAGCCCCAGCATTTT.

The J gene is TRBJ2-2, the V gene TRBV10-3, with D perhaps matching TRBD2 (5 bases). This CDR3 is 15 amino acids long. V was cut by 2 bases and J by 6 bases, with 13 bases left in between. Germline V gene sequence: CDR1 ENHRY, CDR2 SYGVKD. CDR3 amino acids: CAISEKVPGSGELFF. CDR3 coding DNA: TGTGCCATCAGTGAGAAGGTTCCGGGATCCGGGGAGCTGTTTTTT.

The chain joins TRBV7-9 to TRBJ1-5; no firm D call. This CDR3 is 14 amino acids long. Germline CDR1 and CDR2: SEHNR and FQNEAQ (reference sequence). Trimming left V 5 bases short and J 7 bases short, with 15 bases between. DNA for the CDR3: TGTGCCAGCAGCCCACCGGGTATTGAACAGCCCCAGCATTTT. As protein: CASSPPGIEQPQHF.

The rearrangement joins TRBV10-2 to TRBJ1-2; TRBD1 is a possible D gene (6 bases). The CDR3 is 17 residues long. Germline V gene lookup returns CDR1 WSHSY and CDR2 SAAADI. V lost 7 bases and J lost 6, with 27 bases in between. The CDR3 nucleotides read TGCGCCAGCAACACAATGAGCGGGGGGCGTTTGTTGGATGGCTACACCTTC. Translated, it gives CASNTMSGGRLLDGYTF.

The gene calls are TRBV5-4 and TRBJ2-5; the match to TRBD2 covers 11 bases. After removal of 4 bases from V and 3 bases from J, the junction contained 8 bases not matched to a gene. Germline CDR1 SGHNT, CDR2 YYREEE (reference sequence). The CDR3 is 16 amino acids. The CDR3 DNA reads TGTGCCAGCAGCCCCTCTAGCGGGGGGCGTGAAGAGACCCAGTACTTC. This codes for CASSPSSGGREETQYF.

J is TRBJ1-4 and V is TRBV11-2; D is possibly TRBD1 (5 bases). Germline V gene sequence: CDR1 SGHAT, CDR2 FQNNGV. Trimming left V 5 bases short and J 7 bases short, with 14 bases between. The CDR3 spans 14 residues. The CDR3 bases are TGTGCCAGCAGCCCCACCCGGACAACTGAAAAACTGTTTTTT. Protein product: CASSPTRTTEKLFF.

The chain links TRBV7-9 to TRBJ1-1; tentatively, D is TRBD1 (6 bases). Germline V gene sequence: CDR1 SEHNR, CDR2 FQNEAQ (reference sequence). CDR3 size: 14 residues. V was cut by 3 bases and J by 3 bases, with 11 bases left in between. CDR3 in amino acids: CASSLQGLYTEAFF. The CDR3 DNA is TGTGCCAGCAGCTTGCAGGGGTTGTACACTGAAGCTTTCTTT.

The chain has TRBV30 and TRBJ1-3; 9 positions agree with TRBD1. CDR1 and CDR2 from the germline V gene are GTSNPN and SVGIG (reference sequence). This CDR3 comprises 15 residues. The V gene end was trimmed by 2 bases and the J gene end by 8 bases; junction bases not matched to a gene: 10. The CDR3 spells CAWSTTGTGMDTIYF. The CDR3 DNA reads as TGTGCCTGGAGTACAACCGGGACAGGGATGGACACCATATATTTT.

The CDR3 region has the DNA TGCGCCAGCAGGGGACAGACCTTGAATGAGCAGTTCTTC. This encodes CASRGQTLNEQFF. This chain connects TRBV5-1 to TRBJ2-1; 7 bases fit TRBD1. The J segment lost 7 bases and the V segment lost 5 bases, leaving 6 bases of the junction unmatched. The CDR3 spans 13 residues. Looked up from germline, CDR1 is SGHRS and CDR2 is YFSETQ.